This TCR beta chain was recovered during a study of blood T cell repertoires in COVID-19. Study details: The analysed material was cDNA or gDNA that came from T cells, B-cell-depleted T cells, or PBMCs.

V shed 9 bases and J shed 2 bases, with 11 bases lying between them. CDR3 length: 14 amino acids. Germline loops: CDR1 MRHNA, CDR2 SNTAGT. In Cohort 3, a recovered donor had either two negative PCRs, clearance, or symptom resolution. Measured with immunoSEQ multiplex PCR; TCRdb has only the in-frame clones, and not every one. Among 200,000 or so clones listed, 80% to 85% were seen once. V is TRBV6-4 and J is TRBJ2-6, with a tentative D call TRBD1 (6 bases). The sequence derives from a man aged 35 to 55 who had recovered from COVID-19. Sequencing input: PBMCs or T cells enriched from blood (not recorded which). CDR3 region: CARGNRAGANVLTF. The CDR3 DNA is TGTGCCAGGGGAAACAGGGCTGGGGCCAACGTCCTGACTTTC.